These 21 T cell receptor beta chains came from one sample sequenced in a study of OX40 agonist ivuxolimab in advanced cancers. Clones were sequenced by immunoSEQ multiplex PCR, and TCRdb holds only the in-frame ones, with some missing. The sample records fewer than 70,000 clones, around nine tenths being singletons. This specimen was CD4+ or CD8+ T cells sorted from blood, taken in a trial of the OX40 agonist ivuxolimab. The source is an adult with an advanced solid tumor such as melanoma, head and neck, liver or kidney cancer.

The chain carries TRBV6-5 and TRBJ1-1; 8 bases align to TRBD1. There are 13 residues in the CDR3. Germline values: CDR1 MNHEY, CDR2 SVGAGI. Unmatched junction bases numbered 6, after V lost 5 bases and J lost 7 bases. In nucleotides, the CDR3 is TGTGCCAGCAGTGCACCCGGGACAGGTGAAGCTTTCTTT. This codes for CASSAPGTGEAFF.

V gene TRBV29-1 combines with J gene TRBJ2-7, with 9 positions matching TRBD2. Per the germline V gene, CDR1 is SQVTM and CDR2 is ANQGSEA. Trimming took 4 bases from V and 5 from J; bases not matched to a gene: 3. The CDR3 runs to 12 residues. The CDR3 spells CSVGLAGNEQYF. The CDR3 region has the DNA TGCAGCGTTGGGCTAGCGGGAAACGAGCAGTACTTC.

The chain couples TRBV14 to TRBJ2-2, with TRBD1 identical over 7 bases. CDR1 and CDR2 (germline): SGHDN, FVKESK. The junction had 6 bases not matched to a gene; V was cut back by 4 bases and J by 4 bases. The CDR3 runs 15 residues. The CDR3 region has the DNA TGTGCCAGCAGCCGCGGACAGGTTTCCACCGGGGAGCTGTTTTTT. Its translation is CASSRGQVSTGELFF.

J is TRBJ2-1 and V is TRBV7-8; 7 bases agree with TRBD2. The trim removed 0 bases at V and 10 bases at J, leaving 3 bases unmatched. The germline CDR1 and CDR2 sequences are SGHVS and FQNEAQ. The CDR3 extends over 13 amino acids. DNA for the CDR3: TGTGCCAGCAGCTTAGCGCGGGAGAGGGAGCAGTTCTTC. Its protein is CASSLAREREQFF.

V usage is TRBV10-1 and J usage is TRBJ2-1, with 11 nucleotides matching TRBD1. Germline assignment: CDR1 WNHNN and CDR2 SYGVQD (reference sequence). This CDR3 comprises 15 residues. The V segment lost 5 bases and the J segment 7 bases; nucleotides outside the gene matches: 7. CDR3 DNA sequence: TGCGCCAGCAGTCATCCCGGGACAGGGGGTAATGAGCAGTTCTTC. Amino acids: CASSHPGTGGNEQFF.

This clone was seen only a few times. The CDR3 nucleotides are TGTGCCTGGAGTTCCCAATATCAGCCCCAGCATTTT. Translated: CAWSSQYQPQHF. The gene calls are TRBV30 and TRBJ1-5; D unclear. The CDR3 totals 12 residues. The V end lost 2 bases, the J end lost 5 bases, and 7 bases lay between the germline ends. Germline V lookup: CDR1 GTSNPN, CDR2 SVGIG (reference sequence).

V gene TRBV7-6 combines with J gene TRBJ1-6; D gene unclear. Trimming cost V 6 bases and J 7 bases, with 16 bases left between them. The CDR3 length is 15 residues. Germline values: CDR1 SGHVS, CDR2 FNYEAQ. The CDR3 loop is CASSVSQLSNSPLHF. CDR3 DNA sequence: TGTGCCAGCAGTGTGAGTCAGCTCTCGAATTCACCCCTCCACTTT.

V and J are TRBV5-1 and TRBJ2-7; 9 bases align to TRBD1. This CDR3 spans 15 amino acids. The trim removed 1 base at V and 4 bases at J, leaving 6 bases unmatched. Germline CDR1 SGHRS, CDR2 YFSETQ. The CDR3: CASSLSGTGKYEQYF. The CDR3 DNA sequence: TGCGCCAGCAGCTTGTCCGGGACAGGGAAGTACGAGCAGTACTTC.

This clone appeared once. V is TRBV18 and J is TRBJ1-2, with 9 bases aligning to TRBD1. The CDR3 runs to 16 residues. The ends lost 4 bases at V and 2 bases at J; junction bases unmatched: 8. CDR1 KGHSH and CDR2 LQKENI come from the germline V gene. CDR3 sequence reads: CASSLGQGFFNYGYTF. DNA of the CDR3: TGTGCCAGCTCACTCGGACAGGGGTTTTTCAACTATGGCTACACCTTC.

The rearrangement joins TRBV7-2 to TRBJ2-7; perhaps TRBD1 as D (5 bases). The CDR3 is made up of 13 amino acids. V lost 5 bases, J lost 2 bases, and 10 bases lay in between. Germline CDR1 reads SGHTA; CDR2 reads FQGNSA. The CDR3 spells CASSKDTAYEQYF. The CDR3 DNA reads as TGTGCCAGCAGCAAGGACACGGCCTACGAGCAGTACTTC.

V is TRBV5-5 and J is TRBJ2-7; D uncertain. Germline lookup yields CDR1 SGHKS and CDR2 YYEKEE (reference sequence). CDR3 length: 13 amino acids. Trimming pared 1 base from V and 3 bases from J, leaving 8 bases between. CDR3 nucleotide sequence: TGTGCCAGCAGCTTGCTTGGGAACTACGAGCAGTACTTC. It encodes CASSLLGNYEQYF.

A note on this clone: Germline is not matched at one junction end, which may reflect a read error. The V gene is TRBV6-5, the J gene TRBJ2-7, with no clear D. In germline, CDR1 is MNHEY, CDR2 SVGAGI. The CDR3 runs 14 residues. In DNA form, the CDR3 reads TGTGCCAGCAGTCCCCTCGAACGTTCCTCCGAGCAGTACTTC. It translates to CASSPLERSSEQYF.

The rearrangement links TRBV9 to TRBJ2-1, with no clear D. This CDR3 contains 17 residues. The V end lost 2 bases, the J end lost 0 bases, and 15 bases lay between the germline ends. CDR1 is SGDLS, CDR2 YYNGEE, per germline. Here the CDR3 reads CASSVGGIIASYNEQFF. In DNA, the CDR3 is TGTGCCAGCAGCGTGGGTGGTATTATTGCCTCCTACAATGAGCAGTTCTTC. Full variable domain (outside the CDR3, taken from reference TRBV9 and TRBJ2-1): DSGVTQTPKHLITATGQRVTLRCSPRSGDLSVYWYQQSLDQGLQFLIQYYNGEERAKGNILERFSAQQFPDLHSELNLSSLELGDSALYFCASSVGGIIASYNEQFFGPGTRLTVL.

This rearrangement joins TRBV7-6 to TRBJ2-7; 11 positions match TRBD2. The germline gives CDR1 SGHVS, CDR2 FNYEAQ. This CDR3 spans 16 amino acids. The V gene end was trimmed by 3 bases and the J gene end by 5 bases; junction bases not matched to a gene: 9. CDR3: CASSLGTGTSGDEQYF. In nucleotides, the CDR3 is TGTGCCAGCAGCTTGGGAACCGGGACTAGCGGCGACGAGCAGTACTTC.

The CDR3 is CASSLGGTGELFF. The CDR3 DNA sequence: TGTGCCAGCAGCTTAGGAGGGACCGGGGAGCTGTTTTTT. The chain carries TRBV7-6 and TRBJ2-2, with D maybe TRBD2 (5 bases). The ends were cut back, 1 base at V and 5 bases at J, with 5 bases in the middle. Germline lookup yields CDR1 SGHVS and CDR2 FNYEAQ. The CDR3 sequence is 13 residues long. Drawing the rest from reference TRBV7-6 and TRBJ2-2, the complete variable domain is GAGVSQSPRYKVTKRGQDVALRCDPISGHVSLYWYRQALGQGPEFLTYFNYEAQQDKSGLPNDRFSAERPEGSISTLTIQRTEQRDSAMYRCASSLGGTGELFFGEGSRLTVL.

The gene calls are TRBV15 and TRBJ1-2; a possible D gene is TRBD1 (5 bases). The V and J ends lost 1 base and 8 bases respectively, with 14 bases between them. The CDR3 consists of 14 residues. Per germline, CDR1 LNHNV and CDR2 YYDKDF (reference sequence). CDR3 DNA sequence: TGTGCCACCAGCAGAGTCCCGGCCGGGGGAGGCTACACCTTC. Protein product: CATSRVPAGGGYTF.

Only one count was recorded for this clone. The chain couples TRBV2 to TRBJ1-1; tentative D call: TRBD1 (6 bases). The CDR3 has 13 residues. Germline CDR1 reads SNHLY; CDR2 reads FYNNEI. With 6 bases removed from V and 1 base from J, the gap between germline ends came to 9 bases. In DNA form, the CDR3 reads TGTGCCAGCAGCGGGACATCGAACACTGAAGCTTTCTTT. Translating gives CASSGTSNTEAFF.

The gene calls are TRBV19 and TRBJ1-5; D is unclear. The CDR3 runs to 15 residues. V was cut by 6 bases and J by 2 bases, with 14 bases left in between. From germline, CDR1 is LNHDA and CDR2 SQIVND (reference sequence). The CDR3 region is CASRPTGKGNQPQHF. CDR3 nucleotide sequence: TGTGCCAGTAGGCCGACGGGTAAGGGCAATCAGCCCCAGCATTTT.

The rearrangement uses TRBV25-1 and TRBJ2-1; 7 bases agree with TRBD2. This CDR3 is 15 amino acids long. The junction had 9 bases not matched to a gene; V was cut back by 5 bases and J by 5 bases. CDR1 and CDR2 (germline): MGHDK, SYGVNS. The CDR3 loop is CASSLGGINNNEQFF. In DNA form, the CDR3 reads TGTGCCAGCAGTCTCGGGGGGATCAATAACAATGAGCAGTTCTTC.

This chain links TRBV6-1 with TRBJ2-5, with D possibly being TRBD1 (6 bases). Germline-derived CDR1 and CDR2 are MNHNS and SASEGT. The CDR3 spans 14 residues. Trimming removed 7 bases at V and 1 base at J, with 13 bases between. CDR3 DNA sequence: TGTGCCAGCATGTGGGGGCAGCTCCAAGAGACCCAGTACTTC. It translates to CASMWGQLQETQYF.

CDR3 nucleotide sequence: TGTGCCAGCAGCTTGCGGTTCAGGACAGGGGACGAGCAGTACTTC. It encodes CASSLRFRTGDEQYF. The rearrangement links TRBV5-6 to TRBJ2-7, with 9 bases that match TRBD1. The CDR3 length is 15 residues. With V trimmed by 1 base and J by 5 bases, 7 bases remained unmatched. Germline V gives CDR1 SGHDT, CDR2 YYEEEE. Using reference TRBV5-6 and TRBJ2-7 for the parts outside the CDR3, the full variable domain is DAGVTQSPTHLIKTRGQQVTLRCSPKSGHDTVSWYQQALGQGPQFIFQYYEEEERQRGNFPDRFSGHQFPNYSSELNVNALLLGDSALYLCASSLRFRTGDEQYFGPGTRLTVT.